The sequence of this T cell receptor beta chain was determined in a study of T-cell reconstitution after alpha-beta-depleted transplantation in children. Preparation of the TCRbeta library was carried out with unique molecular identifiers. TCRdb called the PCR reads again in MiXCR, with one record for every CDR3 protein. The repertoire holds 500,000 or so distinct CDR3 sequences, with approximately 32% as singletons. The CDR3 sequence is 13 residues long. The germline gives CDR1 MNHNS, CDR2 SASEGT. V shed 7 bases and J shed 6 bases, with 15 bases lying between them. In its sample, this clonotype was seen a few times.

The receptor's source is a human donor who donated a stem cell graft to a child with aplastic anemia. The sequencing used PBMCs from the stem cell graft donor, collected from the stem cell graft. The rearrangement links TRBV6-1 to TRBJ2-5, with D perhaps TRBD1 (7 bases). In nucleotides, the CDR3 is TGTGCCAGCACCGCGGCAGGGGGGAAGACCCAGTACTTC. Amino acid sequence: CASTAAGGKTQYF.